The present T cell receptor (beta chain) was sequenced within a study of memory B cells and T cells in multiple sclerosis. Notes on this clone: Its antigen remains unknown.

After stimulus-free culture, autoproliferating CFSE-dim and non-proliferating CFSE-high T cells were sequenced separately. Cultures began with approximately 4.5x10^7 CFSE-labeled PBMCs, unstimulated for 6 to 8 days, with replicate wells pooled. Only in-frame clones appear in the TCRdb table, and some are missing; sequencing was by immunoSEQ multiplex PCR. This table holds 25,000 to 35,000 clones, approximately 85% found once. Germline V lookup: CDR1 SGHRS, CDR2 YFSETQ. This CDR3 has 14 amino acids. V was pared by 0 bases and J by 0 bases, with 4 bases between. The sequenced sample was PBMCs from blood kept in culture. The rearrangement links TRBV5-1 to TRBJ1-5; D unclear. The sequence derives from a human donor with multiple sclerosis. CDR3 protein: CASSLDDSNQPQHF. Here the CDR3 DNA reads TGCGCCAGCAGCTTGGATGATAGCAATCAGCCCCAGCATTTT.